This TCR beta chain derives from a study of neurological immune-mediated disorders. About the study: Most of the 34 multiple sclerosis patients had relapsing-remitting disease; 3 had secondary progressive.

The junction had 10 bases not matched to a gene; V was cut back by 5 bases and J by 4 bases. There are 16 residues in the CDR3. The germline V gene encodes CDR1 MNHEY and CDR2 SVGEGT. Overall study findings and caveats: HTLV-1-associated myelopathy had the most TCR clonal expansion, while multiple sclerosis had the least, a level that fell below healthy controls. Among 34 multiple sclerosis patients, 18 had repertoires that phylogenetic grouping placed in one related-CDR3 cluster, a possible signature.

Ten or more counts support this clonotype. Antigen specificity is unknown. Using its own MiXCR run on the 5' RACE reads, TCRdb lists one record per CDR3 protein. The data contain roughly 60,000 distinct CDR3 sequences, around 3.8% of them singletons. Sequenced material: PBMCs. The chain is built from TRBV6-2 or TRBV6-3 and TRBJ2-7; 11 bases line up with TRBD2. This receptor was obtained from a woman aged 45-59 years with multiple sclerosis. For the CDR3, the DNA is TGTGCCAGCAGTACCACTCCCGGGACTAGCGGTTACGAGCAGTACTTC. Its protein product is CASSTTPGTSGYEQYF.